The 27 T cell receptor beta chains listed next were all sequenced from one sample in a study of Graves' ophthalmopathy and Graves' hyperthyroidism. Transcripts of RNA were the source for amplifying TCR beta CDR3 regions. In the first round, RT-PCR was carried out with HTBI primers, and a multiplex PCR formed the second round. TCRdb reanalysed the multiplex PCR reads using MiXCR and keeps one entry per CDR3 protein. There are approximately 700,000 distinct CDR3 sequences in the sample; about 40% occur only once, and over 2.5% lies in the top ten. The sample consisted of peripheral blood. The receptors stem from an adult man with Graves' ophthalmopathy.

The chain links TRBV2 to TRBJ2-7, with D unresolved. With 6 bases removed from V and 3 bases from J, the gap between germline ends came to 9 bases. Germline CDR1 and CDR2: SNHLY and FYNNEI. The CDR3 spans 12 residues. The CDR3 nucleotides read TGTGCCAGCAGAGTTGACAACTACGAGCAGTACTTC. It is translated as CASRVDNYEQYF. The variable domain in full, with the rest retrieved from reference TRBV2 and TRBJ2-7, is EPEVTQTPSHQVTQMGQEVILRCVPISNHLYFYWYRQILGQKVEFLVSFYNNEISEKSEIFDDQFSVERPDGSNFTLKIRSTKLEDSAMYFCASRVDNYEQYFGPGTRLTVT.

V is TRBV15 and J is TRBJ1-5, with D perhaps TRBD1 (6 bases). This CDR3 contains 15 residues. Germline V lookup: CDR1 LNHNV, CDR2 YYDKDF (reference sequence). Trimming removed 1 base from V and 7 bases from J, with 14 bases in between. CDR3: CATSRGGGSGQPQHF. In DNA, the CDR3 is TGTGCCACCAGCAGAGGGGGGGGCTCTGGACAGCCCCAGCATTTT. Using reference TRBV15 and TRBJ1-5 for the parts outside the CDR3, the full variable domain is DAMVIQNPRYQVTQFGKPVTLSCSQTLNHNVMYWYQQKSSQAPKLLFHYYDKDFNNEADTPDNFQSRRPNTSFCFLDIRSPGLGDTAMYLCATSRGGGSGQPQHFGDGTRLSIL.

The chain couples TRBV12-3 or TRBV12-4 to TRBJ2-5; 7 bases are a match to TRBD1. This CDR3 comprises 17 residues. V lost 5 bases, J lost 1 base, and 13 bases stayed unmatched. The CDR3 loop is CASSEETGWVFQETQYF. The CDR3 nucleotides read TGTGCCAGCAGTGAAGAGACAGGGTGGGTTTTCCAAGAGACCCAGTACTTC.

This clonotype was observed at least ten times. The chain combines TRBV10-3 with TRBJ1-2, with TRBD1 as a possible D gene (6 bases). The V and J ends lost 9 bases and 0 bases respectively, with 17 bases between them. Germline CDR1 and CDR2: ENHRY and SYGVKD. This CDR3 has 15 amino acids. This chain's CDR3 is CAILRDTNSNYGYTF. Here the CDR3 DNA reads TGTGCCATACTGAGGGACACAAACTCTAACTATGGCTACACCTTC.

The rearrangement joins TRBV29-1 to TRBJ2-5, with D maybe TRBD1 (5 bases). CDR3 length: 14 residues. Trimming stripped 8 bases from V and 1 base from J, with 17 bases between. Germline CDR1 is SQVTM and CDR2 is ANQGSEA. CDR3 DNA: TGCAGCAGCTCCAAGACAGAGAGCCAAGAGACCCAGTACTTC. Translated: CSSSKTESQETQYF. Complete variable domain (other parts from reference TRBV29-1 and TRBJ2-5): SAVISQKPSRDICQRGTSLTIQCQVDSQVTMMFWYRQQPGQSLTLIATANQGSEATYESGFVIDKFPISRPNLTFSTLTVSNMSPEDSSIYLCSSSKTESQETQYFGPGTRLLVL.

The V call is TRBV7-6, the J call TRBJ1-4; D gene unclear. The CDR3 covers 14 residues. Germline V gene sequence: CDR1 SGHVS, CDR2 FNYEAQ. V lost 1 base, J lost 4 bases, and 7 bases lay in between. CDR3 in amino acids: CASSLVSGNEKLFF. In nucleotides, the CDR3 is TGTGCCAGCAGCTTAGTTTCGGGTAATGAAAAACTGTTTTTT. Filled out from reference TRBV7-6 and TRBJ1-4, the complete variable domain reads GAGVSQSPRYKVTKRGQDVALRCDPISGHVSLYWYRQALGQGPEFLTYFNYEAQQDKSGLPNDRFSAERPEGSISTLTIQRTEQRDSAMYRCASSLVSGNEKLFFGSGTQLSVL.

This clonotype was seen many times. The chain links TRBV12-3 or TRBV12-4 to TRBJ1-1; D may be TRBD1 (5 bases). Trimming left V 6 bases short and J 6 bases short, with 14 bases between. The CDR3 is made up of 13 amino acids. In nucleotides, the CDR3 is TGTGCCAGCAGACCCGGAGGGGATGCTGAAGCTTTCTTT. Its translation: CASRPGGDAEAFF.

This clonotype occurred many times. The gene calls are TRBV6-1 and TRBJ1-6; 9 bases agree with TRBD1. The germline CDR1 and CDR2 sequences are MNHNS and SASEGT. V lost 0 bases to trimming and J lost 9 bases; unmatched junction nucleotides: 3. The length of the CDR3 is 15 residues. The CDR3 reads CASSEAGTGISPLHF. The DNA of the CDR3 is TGTGCCAGCAGTGAAGCAGGGACAGGGATTTCACCCCTCCACTTT.

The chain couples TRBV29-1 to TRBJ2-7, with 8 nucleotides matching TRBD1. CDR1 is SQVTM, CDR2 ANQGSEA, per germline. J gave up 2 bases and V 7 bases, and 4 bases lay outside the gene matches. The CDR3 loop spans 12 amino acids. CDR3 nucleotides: TGCAGCGCATGGACAGGGACCTACGAGCAGTACTTC. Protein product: CSAWTGTYEQYF.

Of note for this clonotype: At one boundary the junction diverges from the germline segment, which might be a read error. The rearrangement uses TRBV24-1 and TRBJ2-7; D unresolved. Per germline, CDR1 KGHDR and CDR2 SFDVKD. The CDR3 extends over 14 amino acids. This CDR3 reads CASSYSPMSPEQYF. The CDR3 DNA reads TGTGCCAGCAGTTACTCGCCGATGAGTCCCGAGCAGTACTTC.

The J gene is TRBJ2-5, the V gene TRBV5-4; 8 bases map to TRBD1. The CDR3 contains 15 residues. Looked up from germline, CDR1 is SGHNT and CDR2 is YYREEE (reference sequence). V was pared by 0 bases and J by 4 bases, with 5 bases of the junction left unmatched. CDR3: CASSLAVDRVETQYF. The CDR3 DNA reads TGTGCCAGCAGCTTGGCGGTGGACAGGGTAGAGACCCAGTACTTC.

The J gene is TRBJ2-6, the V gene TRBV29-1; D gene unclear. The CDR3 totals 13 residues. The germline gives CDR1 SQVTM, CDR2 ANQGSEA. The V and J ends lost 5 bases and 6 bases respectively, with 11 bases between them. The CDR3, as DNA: TGCAGCGTTAGATGGTCACAGGCCAACGTCCTGACTTTC. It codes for CSVRWSQANVLTF.

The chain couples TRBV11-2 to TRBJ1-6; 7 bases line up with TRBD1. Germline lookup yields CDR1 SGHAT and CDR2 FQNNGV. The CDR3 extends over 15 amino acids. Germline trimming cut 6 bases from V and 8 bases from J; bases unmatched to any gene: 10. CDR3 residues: CASRLPGQPYSPLHF. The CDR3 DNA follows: TGTGCCAGCAGACTCCCGGGACAGCCATATTCACCCCTCCACTTT.

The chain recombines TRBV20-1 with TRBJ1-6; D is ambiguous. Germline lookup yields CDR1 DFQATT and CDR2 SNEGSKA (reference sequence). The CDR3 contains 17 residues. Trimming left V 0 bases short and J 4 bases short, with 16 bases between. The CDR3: CSARDHTRAEYNSPLHF. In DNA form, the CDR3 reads TGCAGTGCTAGAGACCACACGAGGGCGGAATATAATTCACCCCTCCACTTT.

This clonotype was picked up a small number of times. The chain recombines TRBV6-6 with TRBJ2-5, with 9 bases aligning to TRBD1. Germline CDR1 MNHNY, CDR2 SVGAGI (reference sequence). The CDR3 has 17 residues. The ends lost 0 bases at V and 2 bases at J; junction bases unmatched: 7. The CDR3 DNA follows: TGTGCCAGCAGTTACTCGTCCACAGGGGGCTTTCAAGAGACCCAGTACTTC. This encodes CASSYSSTGGFQETQYF.

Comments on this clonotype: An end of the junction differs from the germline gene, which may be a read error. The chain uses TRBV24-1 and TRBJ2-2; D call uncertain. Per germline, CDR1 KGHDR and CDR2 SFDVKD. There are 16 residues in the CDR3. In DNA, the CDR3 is TGTGCCAGCAGTTCCCGCCCTGAATTGAACACCGGGGAGCTGTTTTTT. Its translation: CASSSRPELNTGELFF.

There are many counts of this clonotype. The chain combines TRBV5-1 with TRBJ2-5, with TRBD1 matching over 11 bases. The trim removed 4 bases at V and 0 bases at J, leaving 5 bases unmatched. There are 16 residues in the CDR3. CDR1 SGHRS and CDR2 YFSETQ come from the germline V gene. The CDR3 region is CASSGGTGGYQETQYF. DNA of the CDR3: TGCGCCAGCAGCGGGGGGACAGGGGGGTACCAAGAGACCCAGTACTTC.

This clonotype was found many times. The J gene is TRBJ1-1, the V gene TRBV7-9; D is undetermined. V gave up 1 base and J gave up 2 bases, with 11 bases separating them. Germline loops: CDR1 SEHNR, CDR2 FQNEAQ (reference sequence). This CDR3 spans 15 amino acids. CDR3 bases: TGTGCCAGCAGCTTAGGAGGAGGGAGAAACACTGAAGCTTTCTTT. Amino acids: CASSLGGGRNTEAFF. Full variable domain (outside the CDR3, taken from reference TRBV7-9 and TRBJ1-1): DTGVSQNPRHKITKRGQNVTFRCDPISEHNRLYWYRQTLGQGPEFLTYFQNEAQLEKSRLLSDRFSAERPKGSFSTLEIQRTEQGDSAMYLCASSLGGGRNTEAFFGQGTRLTVV.

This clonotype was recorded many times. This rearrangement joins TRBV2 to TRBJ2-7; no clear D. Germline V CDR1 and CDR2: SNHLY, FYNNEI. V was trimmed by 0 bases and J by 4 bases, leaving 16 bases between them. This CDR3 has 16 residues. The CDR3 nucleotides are TGTGCCAGCAGTGAAGCGGTGGTCGGGCTGCAGTACGAGCAGTACTTC. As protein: CASSEAVVGLQYEQYF. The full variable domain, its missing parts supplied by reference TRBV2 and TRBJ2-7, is EPEVTQTPSHQVTQMGQEVILRCVPISNHLYFYWYRQILGQKVEFLVSFYNNEISEKSEIFDDQFSVERPDGSNFTLKIRSTKLEDSAMYFCASSEAVVGLQYEQYFGPGTRLTVT.

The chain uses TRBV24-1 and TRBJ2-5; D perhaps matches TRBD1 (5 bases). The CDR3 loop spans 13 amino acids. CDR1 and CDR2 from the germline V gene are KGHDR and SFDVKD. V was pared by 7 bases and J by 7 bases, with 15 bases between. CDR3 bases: TGTGCCACCAGGGGGTCTGGGGCTGTGACCCAGTACTTC. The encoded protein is CATRGSGAVTQYF.

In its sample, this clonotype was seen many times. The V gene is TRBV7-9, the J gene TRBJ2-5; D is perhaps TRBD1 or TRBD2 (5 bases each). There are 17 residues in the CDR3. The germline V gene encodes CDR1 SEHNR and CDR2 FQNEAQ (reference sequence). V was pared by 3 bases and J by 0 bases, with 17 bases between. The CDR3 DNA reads TGTGCCAGCAGCTTTGTAACCTGGGACGGCAACCAAGAGACCCAGTACTTC. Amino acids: CASSFVTWDGNQETQYF.

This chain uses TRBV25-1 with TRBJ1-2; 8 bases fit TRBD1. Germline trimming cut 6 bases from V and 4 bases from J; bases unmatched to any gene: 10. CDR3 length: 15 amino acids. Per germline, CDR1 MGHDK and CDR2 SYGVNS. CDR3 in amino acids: CASSPGDRTGYGYTF. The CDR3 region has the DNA TGTGCCAGCAGCCCTGGGGACAGGACCGGCTATGGCTACACCTTC.

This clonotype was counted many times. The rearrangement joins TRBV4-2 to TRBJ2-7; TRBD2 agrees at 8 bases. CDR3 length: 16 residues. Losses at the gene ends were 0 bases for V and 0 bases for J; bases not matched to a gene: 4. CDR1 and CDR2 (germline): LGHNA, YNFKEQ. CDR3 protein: CASSQDSSGSSYEQYF. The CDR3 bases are TGTGCCAGCAGCCAAGACTCTAGCGGGTCCTCCTACGAGCAGTACTTC.

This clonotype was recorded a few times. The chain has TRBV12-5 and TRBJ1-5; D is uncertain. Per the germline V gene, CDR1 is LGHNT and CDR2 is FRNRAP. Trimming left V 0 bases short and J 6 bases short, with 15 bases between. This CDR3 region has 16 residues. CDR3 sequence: CASGLVLSGSPQPQHF. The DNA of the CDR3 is TGTGCTAGTGGTTTGGTACTATCGGGAAGCCCTCAGCCCCAGCATTTT.

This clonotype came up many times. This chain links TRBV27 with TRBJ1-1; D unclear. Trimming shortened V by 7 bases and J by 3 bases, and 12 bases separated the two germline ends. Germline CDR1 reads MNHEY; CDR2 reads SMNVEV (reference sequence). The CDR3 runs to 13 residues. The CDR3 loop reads CASKGPVDTEAFF. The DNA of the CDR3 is TGTGCCAGCAAGGGCCCCGTGGACACTGAAGCTTTCTTT.

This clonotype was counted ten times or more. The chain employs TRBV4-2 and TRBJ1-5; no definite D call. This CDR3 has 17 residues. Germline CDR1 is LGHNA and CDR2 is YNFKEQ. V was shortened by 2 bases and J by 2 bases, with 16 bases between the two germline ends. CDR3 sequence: CASSQTTGRWGNQPQHF. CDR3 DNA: TGTGCCAGCAGCCAAACTACGGGGAGATGGGGCAATCAGCCCCAGCATTTT.

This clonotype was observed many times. The CDR3 region is CASSLDGGSHNSPLHF. The CDR3 bases are TGTGCCAGCAGCTTAGATGGCGGGAGTCATAATTCACCCCTCCACTTT. The gene calls are TRBV11-2 and TRBJ1-6; no clear D. The CDR3 runs 16 residues. Germline V CDR1 and CDR2: SGHAT, FQNNGV. Trimming took 0 bases from V and 5 from J, leaving 11 bases between them.